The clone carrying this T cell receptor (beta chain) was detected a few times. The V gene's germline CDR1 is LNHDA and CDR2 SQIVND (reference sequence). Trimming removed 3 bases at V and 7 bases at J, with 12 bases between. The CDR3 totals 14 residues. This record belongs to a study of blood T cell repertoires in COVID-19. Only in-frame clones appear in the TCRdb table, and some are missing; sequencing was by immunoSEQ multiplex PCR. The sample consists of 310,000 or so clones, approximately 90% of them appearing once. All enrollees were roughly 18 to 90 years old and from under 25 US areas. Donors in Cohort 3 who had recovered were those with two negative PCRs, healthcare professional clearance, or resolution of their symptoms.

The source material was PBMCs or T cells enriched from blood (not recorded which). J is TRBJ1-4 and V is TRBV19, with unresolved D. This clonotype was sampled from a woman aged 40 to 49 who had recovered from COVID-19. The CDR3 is CASSMVASGEKLFF. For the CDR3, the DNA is TGTGCCAGTAGTATGGTCGCGTCGGGTGAAAAACTGTTTTTT. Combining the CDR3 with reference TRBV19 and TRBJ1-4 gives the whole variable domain DGGITQSPKYLFRKEGQNVTLSCEQNLNHDAMYWYRQDPGQGLRLIYYSQIVNDFQKGDIAEGYSVSREKKESFPLTVTSAQKNPTAFYLCASSMVASGEKLFFGSGTQLSVL.